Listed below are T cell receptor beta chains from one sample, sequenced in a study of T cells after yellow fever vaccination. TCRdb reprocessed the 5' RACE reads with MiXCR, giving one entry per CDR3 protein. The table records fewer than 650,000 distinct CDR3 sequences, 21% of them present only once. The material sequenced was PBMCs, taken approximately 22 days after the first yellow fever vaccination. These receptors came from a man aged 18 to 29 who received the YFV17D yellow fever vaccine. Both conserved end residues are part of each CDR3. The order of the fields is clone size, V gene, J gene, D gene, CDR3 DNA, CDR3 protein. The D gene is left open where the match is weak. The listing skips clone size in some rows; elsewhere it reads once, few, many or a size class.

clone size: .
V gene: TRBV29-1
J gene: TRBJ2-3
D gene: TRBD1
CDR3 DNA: TGCAGCGTTGGGTGGGGACAGGGGGTCTCTCGGGCAGATACGCAGTATTTT
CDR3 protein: CSVGWGQGVSRADTQYF

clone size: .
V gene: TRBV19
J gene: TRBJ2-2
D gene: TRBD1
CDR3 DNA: TGTGCCGGAAGACAGGGCGTCGGGGAGCTGTTTTTT
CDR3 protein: CAGRQGVGELFF

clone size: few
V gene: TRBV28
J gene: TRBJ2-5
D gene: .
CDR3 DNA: TGTGCCAGCAGGCGGGACACCGGGCGAGAGACCCAGTACTTC
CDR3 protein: CASRRDTGRETQYF

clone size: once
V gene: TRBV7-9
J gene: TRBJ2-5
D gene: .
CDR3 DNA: TGTGCCAGCAGCTCACTCGCCCGAGTCGGGACCCAGTACTTC
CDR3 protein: CASSSLARVGTQYF

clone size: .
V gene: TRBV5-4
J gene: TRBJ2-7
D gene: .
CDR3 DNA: TGTGCCAGCAGCTCTGGGACGGCAAGAGGTGGCTACGAGCAGTACTTC
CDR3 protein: CASSSGTARGGYEQYF

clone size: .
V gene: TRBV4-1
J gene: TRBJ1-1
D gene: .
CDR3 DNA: TGCGCCAGCAGCCAATGGGGGGGGGTATATGAAGCTTTCTTT
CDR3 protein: CASSQWGGVYEAFF

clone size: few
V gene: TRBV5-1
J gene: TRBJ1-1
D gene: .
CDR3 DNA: TGCGCCAGCAGCTCGCTGGGACACGAAGCTTTCTTT
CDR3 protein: CASSSLGHEAFF

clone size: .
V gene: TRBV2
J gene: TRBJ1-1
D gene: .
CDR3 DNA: TGTGCCAGCAGCCGCCGGGTGAATTTGAACACTGAAGCTTTCTTT
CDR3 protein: CASSRRVNLNTEAFF

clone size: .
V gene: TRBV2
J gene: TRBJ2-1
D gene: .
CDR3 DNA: TGTGCCAGCACGGGGGACAATGAGCAGTTCTTC
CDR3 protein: CASTGDNEQFF

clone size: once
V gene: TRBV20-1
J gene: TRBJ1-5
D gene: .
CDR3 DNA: TGCGGACTGGGACGGGGCAATCAGCCCCAGCATTTT
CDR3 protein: CGLGRGNQPQHF

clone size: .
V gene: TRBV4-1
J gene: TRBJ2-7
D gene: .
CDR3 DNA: TGCGCCAGCAGCCAAGATATGGCACTCGACACCTACGAGCAGTACTTC
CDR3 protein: CASSQDMALDTYEQYF

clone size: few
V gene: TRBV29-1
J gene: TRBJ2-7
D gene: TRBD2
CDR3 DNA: TGCAGCGCTGGGGGGGGAGGCCACGAGCAGTACTTC
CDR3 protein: CSAGGGGHEQYF

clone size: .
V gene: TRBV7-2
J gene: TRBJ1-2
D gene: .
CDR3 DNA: TGTGCCAGCAGCACTCGACAGACCTATGGCTACACCTTC
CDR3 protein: CASSTRQTYGYTF

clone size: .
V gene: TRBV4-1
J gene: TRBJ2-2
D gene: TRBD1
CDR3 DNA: TGCGCCAGCAGCCAAGGTTCAGGGGGTCGGGAGCTGTTTTTT
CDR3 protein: CASSQGSGGRELFF

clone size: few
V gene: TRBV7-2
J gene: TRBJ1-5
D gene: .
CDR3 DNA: TGTGCCAGCAGCTTAGCGAGACAGCCCCAGCATTTT
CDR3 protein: CASSLARQPQHF

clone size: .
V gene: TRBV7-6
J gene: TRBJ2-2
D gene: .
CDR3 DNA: TGTGCCAGCAGCGTATGGACAGCCGGGGAGCTGTTTTTT
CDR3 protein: CASSVWTAGELFF

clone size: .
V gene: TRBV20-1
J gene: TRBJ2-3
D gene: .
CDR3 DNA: TGCAGTGCTAGCCCTCTGGGATTCACAGATACGCAGTATTTT
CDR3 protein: CSASPLGFTDTQYF

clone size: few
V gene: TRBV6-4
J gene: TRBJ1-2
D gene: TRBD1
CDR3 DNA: TGTGCCAGCAGCTTGACAGGGGGCGGTATCTATGGCTACACCTTC
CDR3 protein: CASSLTGGGIYGYTF

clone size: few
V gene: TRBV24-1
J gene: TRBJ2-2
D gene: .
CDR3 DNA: TGTGCCACCGCGACGGCCGGCCAACGCCCCGGGGAGCTGTTTTTT
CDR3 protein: CATATAGQRPGELFF

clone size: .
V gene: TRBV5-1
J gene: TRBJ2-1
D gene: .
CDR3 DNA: TGCGCCAGCAGCTTGGCTGTTTTAAGTACCAGGGACTACAATGAGCAGTTCTTC
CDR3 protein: CASSLAVLSTRDYNEQFF

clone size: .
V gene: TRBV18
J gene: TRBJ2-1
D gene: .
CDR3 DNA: TGTGCCAGCTCACTTTGGGAGGGGACAGCAGTCAATGAGCAGTTCTTC
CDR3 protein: CASSLWEGTAVNEQFF

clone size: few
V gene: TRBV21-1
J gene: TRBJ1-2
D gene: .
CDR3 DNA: TGTGCCAGCAGCAAAGAGGGAGTTTGGGACGGAACTAACTATGGCTACACCTTC
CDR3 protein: CASSKEGVWDGTNYGYTF

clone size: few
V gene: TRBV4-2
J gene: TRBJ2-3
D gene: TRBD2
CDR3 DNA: TGTGCCAGCAGCCATTCCACTAGCGGGGGAATTGGCACAGATACGCAGTATTTT
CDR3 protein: CASSHSTSGGIGTDTQYF

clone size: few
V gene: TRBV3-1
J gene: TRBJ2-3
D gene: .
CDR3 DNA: TGTGCCAGCAGCCAAGCGGGCAACCCCACAGATACGCAGTATTTT
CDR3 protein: CASSQAGNPTDTQYF

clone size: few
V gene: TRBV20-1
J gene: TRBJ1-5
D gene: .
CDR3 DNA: TGCAGTGCCACAGAAGGGGGTAGCCAGCCCCAGCATTTT
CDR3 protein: CSATEGGSQPQHF

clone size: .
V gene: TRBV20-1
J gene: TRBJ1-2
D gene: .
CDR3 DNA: TGCAGTGCTAGGACAGCTCCGGCCTCAGGGGGCTACACCTTC
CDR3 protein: CSARTAPASGGYTF

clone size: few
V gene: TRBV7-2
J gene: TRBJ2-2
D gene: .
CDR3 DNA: TGTGCCAGCAGCTTCGACTCCCAGAACACCGGGGAGCTGTTTTTT
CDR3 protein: CASSFDSQNTGELFF

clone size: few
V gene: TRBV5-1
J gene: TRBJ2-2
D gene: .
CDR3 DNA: TGCGCCAGCAGCTTGTTGACAGGAGTCACCGGGGAGCTGTTTTTT
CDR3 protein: CASSLLTGVTGELFF

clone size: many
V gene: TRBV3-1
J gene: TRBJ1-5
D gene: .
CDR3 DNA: TGTGCCAGCAGCCAAGGGCGCGGCCCGGCGCAGGAGCCCCAGCATTTT
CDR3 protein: CASSQGRGPAQEPQHF

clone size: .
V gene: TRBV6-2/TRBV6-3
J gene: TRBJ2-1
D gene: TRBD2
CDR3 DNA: TGTGCACTCGCGGGGGGGCCCTACAATGAGCAGTTCTTC
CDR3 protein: CALAGGPYNEQFF

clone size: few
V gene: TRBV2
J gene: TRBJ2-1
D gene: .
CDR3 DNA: TGTGCCAGCAGTGTCGACAGATACTCCTACAATGAGCAGTTCTTC
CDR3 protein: CASSVDRYSYNEQFF

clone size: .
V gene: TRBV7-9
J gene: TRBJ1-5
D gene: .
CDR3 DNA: TGTGCCAGCAGCCCACCAGGAGACTGGAATCAGCCCCAGCATTTT
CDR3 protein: CASSPPGDWNQPQHF

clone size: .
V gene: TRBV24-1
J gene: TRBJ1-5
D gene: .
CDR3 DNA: TGTGCCAACTATCAGCCCCAGCATTTT
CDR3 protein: CANYQPQHF

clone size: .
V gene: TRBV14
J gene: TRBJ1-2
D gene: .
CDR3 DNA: TGTGCCAGCAGCCAAGGGGGCACAGCTCTCTATGGCTACACCTTC
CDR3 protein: CASSQGGTALYGYTF

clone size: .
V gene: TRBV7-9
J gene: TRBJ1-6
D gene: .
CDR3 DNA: TGTGCCAGCAGCTTAACCGCCAGGGGTAATTCACCCCTCCACTTT
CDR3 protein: CASSLTARGNSPLHF

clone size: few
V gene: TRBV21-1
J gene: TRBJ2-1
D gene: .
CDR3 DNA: TGTGCCAGCAGCAGTGCGGGGGGCCTTAATGAGCAGTTCTTC
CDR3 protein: CASSSAGGLNEQFF

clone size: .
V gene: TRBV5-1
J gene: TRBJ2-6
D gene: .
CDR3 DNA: TGCGCCAGCAGCTTGGTCTGGGCTGGGGCCAACGTCCTGACTTTC
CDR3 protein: CASSLVWAGANVLTF

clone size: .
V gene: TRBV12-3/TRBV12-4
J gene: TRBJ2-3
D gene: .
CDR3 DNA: TGTGCCAGCAGCGCCCGCTCGGCCCTCCCAGATACGCAGTATTTT
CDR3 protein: CASSARSALPDTQYF

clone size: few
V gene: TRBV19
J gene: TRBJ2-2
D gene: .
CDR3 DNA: TGTGCCAGTAGTATCCAGGGGGGAAACACCGGGGAGCTGTTTTTT
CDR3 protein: CASSIQGGNTGELFF

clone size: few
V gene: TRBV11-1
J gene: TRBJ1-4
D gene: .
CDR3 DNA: TGTGCCAGCAGCTCCCCTCCGCCCGGGGGGGGCCATGCAACTAATGAAAAACTGTTTTTT
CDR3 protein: CASSSPPPGGGHATNEKLFF

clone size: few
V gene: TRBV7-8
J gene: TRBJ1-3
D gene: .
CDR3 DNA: TGTGCCAGCAGCTTAAGGGACGGCGGAAACACCATATATTTT
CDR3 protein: CASSLRDGGNTIYF

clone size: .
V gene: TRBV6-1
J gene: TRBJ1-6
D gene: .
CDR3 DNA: TGTGCCAGCTCCCTTGAAAGAGGATATAATTCACCCCTCCACTTT
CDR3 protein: CASSLERGYNSPLHF

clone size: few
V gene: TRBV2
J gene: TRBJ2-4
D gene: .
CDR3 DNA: TGTGCCAGCATGGGGGAAAACATTCAGTACTTC
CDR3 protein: CASMGENIQYF

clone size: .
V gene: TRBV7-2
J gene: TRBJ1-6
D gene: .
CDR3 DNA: TGTGCCAGCAGCTTAGCAGGGTTAGGGTACAATTCACCCCTCCACTTT
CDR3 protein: CASSLAGLGYNSPLHF

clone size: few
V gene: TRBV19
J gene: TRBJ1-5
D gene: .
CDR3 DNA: TGTGCCAGTAGTACCCCCCCTCGGCCCCAGCATTTT
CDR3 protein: CASSTPPRPQHF

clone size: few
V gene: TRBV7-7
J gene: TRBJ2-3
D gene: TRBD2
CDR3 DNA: TGTGCCAGCAGCCCTCGAGCGGGGGGGCCGGGCGATACGCAGTATTTT
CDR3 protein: CASSPRAGGPGDTQYF

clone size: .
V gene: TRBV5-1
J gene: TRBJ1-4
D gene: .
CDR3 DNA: TGCGCCAGCAGCTTGAGGGAGGACAGAGCGAATGAAAAACTGTTTTTT
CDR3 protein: CASSLREDRANEKLFF

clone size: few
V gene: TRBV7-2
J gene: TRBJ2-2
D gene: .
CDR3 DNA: TGTGCCAGCGGCGTGGGGTGGGGCGCCGGGGAGCTGTTTTTT
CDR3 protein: CASGVGWGAGELFF

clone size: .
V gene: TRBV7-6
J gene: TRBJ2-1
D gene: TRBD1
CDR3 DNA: TGTGCCAGCAGCTTGTGGACAGGGGGGAACAATGAGCAGTTCTTC
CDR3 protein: CASSLWTGGNNEQFF

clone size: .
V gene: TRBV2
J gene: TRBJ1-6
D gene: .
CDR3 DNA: TGTGCCAGCAGTGTAGACGGAGGATCCTCACCCCTCCACTTT
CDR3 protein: CASSVDGGSSPLHF

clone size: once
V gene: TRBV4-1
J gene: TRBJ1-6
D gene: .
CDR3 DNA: TGCGCCAGCAGCCAAGTGTGGGGGCAGGTTTCACCCCTCCACTTT
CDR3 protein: CASSQVWGQVSPLHF

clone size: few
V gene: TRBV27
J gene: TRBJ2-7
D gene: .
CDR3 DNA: TGTGCCAGCAGTCCGGGGAGCGCCTACGAGCAGTACTTC
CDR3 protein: CASSPGSAYEQYF

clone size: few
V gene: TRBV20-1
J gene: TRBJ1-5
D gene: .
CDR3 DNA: TGCAGTGCTAGGGGAAACTATAGCAATCAGCCCCAGCATTTT
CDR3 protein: CSARGNYSNQPQHF

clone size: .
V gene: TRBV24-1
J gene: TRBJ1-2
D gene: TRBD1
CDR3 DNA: TGTGCCACCAGTGATTCGCGGGACAGGGGCCGGGATGGCTACACCTTC
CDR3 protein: CATSDSRDRGRDGYTF